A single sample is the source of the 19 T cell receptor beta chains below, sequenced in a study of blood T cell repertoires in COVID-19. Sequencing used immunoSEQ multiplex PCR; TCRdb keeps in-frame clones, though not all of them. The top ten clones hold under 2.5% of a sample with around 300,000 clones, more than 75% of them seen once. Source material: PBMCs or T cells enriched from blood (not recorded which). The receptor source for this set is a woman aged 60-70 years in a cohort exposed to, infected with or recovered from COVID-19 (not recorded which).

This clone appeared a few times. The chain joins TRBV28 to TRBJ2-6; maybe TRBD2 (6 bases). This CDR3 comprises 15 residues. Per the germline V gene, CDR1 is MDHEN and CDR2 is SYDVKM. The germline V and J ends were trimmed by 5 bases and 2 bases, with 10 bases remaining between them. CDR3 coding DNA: TGTGCCAGCAGTGGAGGGTTCGCTGGGGCCAACGTCCTGACTTTC. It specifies CASSGGFAGANVLTF.

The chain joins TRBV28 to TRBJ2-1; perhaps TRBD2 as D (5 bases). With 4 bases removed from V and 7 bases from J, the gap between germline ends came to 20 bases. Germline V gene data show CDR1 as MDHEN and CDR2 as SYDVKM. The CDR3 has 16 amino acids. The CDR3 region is CASSSPIRGRRNEQFF. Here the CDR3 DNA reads TGTGCCAGCAGTTCCCCCATACGGGGAAGAAGGAATGAGCAGTTCTTC.

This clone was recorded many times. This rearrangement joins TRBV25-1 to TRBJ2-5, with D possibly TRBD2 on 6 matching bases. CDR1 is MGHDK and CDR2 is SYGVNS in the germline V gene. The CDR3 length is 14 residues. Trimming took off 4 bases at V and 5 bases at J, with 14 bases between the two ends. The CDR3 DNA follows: TGTGCCAGCAGTGTACGGGAGCCCACGGAGACCCAGTACTTC. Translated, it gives CASSVREPTETQYF. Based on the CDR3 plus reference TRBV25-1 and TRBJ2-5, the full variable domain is EADIYQTPRYLVIGTGKKITLECSQTMGHDKMYWYQQDPGMELHLIHYSYGVNSTEKGDLSSESTVSRIRTEHFPLTLESARPSHTSQYLCASSVREPTETQYFGPGTRLLVL.

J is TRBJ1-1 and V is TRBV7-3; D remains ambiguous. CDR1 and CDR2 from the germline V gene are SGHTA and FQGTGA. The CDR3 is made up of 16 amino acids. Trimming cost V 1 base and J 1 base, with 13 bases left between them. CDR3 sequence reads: CASSLMVLQQNTEAFF. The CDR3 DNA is TGTGCCAGCAGCTTAATGGTTCTACAGCAGAACACTGAAGCTTTCTTT.

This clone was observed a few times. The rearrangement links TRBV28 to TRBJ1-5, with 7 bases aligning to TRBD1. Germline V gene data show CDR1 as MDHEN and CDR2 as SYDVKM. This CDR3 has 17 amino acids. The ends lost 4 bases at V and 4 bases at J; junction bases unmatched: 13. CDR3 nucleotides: TGTGCCAGCAGTTATCTGAATGGAGGGACAGAGAATCAGCCCCAGCATTTT. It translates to CASSYLNGGTENQPQHF.

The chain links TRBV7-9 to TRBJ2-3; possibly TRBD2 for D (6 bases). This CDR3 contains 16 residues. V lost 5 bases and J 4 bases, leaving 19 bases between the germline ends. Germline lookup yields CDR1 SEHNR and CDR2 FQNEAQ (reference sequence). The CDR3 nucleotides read TGTGCCAGCAGCCCCGGGAAAGATGCGGGACCAGATACGCAGTATTTT. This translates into CASSPGKDAGPDTQYF.

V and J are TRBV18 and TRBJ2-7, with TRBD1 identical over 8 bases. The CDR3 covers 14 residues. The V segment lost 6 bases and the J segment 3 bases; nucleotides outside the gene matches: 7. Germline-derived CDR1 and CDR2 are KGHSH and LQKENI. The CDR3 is CASSTGAAVYEQYF. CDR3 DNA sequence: TGTGCCAGCTCGACAGGGGCCGCAGTCTACGAGCAGTACTTC.

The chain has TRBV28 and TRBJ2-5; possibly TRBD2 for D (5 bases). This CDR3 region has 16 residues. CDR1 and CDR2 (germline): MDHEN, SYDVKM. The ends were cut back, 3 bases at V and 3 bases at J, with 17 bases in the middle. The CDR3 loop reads CASSFPLGVGEETQYF. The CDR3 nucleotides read TGTGCCAGCAGTTTCCCCCTCGGGGTTGGGGAAGAGACCCAGTACTTC.

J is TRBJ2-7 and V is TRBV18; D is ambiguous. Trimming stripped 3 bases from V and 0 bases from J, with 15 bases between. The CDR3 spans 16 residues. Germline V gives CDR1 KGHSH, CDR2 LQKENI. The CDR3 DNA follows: TGTGCCAGCTCACCGCGAAGCTCGCGGAGCTCCTACGAGCAGTACTTC. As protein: CASSPRSSRSSYEQYF.

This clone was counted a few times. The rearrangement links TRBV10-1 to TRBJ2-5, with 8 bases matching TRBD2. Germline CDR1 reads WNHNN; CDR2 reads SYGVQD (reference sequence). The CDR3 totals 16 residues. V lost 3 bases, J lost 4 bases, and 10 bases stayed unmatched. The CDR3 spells CASSDPQAGVGETQYF. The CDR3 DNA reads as TGCGCCAGCAGTGACCCTCAAGCGGGAGTCGGAGAGACCCAGTACTTC.

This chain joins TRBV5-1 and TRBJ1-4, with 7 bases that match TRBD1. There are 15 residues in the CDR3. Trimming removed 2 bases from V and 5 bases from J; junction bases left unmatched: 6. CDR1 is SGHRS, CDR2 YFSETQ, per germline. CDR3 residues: CASSFTGQPNEKLFF. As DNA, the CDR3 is TGCGCCAGCAGCTTCACGGGACAGCCAAATGAAAAACTGTTTTTT.

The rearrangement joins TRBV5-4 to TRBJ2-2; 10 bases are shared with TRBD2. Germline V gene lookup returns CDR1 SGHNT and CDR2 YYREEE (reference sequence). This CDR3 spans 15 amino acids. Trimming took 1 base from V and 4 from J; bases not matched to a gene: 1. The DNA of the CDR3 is TGTGCCAGCAGCTTGACTAGCGGGGCCACCGGGGAGCTGTTTTTT. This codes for CASSLTSGATGELFF. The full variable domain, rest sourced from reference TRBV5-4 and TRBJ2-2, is ETGVTQSPTHLIKTRGQQVTLRCSSQSGHNTVSWYQQALGQGPQFIFQYYREEENGRGNFPPRFSGLQFPNYSSELNVNALELDDSALYLCASSLTSGATGELFFGEGSRLTVL.

The chain's CDR3 is CASSSGGYTF. The CDR3 DNA reads TGTGCCAGCAGTTCGGGAGGCTACACCTTC. The V and J genes are TRBV28 and TRBJ1-2; unclear D gene. CDR1 and CDR2 (germline): MDHEN, SYDVKM. V gave up 4 bases and J gave up 8 bases, with 5 bases separating them. The CDR3 covers 10 residues.

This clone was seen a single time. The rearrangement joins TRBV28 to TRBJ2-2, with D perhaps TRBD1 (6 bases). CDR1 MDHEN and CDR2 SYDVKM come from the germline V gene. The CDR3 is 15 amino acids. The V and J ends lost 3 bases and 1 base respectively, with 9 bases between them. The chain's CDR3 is CASSLGTQNTGELFF. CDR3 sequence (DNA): TGTGCCAGCAGTTTGGGGACACAGAACACCGGGGAGCTGTTTTTT.

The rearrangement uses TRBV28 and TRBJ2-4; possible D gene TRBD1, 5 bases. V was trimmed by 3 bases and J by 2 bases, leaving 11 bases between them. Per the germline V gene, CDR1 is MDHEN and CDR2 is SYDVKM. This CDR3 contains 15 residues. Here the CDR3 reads CASSLFVDTKNIQYF. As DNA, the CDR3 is TGTGCCAGCAGTTTGTTTGTGGACACCAAAAACATTCAGTACTTC.

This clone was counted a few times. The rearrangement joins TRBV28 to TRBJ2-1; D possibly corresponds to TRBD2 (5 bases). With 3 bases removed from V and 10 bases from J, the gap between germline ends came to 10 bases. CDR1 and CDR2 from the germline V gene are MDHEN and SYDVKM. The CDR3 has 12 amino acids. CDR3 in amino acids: CASSFGVREQFF. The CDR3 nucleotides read TGTGCCAGCAGTTTCGGGGTCAGGGAGCAGTTCTTC.

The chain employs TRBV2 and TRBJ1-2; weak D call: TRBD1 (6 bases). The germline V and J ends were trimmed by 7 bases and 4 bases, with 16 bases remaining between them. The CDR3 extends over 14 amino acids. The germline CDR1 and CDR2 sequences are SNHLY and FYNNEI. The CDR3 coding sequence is TGTGCCAGCAAAGCCGACAGGACACCCTATGGCTACACCTTC. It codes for CASKADRTPYGYTF.

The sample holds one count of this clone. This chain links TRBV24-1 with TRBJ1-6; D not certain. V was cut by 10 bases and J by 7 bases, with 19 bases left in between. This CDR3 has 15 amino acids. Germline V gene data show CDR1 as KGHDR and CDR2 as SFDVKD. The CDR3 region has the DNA TGTGCCACTCCTGACTCGGGAATATGGAATTCACCCCTCCACTTT. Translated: CATPDSGIWNSPLHF.

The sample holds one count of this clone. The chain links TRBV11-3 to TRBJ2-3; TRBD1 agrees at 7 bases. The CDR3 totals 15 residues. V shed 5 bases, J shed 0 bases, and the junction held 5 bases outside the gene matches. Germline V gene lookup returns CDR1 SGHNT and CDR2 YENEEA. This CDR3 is CASSPGQVSTDTQYF. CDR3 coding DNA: TGTGCCAGCAGCCCCGGACAGGTTAGCACAGATACGCAGTATTTT.